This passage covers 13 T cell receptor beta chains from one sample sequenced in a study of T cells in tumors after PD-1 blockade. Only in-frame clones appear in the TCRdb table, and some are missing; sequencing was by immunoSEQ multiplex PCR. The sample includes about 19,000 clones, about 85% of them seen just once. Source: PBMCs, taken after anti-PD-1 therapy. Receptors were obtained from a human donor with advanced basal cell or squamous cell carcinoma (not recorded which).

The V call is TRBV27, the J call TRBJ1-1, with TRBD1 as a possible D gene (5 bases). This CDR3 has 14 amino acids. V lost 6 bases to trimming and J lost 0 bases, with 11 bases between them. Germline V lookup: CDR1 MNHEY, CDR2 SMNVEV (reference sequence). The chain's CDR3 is CASSIRGMNTEAFF. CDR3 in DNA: TGTGCCAGCAGCATTCGGGGGATGAACACTGAAGCTTTCTTT.

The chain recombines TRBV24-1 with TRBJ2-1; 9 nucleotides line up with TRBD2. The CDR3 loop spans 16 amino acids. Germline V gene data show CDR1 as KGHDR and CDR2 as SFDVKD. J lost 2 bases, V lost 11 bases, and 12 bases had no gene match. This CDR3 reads CAIPNIAGVTYNEQFF. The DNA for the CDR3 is TGTGCCATCCCAAACATAGCGGGGGTAACCTACAATGAGCAGTTCTTC.

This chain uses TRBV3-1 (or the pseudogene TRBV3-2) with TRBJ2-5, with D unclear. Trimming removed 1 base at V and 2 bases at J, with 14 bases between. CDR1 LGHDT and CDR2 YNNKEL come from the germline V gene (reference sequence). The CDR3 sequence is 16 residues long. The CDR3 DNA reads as TGTGCCAGCAGCCAAGGTTCAGCGACCCGGCAAGAGACCCAGTACTTC. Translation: CASSQGSATRQETQYF.

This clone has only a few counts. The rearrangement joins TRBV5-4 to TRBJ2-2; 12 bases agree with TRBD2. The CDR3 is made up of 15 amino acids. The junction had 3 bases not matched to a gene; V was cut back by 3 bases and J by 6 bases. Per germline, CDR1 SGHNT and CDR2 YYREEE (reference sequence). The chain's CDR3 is CASSSGTSGSGELFF. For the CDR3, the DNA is TGTGCCAGCAGCTCCGGGACTAGCGGGTCCGGGGAGCTGTTTTTT.

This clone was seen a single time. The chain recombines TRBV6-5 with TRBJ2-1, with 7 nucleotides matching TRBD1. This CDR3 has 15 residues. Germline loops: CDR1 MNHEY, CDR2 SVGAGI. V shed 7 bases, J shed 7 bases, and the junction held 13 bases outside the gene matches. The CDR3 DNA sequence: TGTGCCAGCACCTACCGACAGGGTGACCCAAATGAGCAGTTCTTC. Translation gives CASTYRQGDPNEQFF.

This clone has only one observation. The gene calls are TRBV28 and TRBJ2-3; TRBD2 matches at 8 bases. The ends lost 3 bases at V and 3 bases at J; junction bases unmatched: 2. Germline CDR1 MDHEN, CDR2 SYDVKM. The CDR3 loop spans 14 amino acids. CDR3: CASSFLAGTDTQYF. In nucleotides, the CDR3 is TGTGCCAGCAGTTTCCTAGCGGGTACAGATACGCAGTATTTT.

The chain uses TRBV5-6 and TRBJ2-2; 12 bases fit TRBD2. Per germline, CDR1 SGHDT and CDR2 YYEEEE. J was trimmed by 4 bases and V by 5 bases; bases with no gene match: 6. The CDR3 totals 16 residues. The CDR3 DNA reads TGTGCCAGCAGACCACTAGCGGGAGGAGGCACCGGGGAGCTGTTTTTT. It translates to CASRPLAGGGTGELFF.

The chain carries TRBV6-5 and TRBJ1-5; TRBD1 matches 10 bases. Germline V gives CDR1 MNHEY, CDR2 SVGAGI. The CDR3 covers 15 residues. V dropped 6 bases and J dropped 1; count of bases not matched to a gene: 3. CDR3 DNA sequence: TGTGCCAGCAGCCGGGGACAGGGGAGCAATCAGCCCCAGCATTTT. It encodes CASSRGQGSNQPQHF.

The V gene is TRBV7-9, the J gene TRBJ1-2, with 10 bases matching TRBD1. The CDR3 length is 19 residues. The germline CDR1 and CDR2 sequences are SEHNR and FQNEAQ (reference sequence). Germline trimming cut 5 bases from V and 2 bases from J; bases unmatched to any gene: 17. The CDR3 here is CASSPRVGTGDSRNYGYTF. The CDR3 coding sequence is TGTGCCAGCAGCCCAAGGGTTGGGACAGGGGATTCGCGAAACTATGGCTACACCTTC.

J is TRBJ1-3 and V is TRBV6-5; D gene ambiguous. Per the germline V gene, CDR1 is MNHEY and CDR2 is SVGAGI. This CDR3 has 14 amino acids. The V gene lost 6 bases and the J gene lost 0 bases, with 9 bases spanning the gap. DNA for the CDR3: TGTGCCAGCAGCCCGGTGAACTCTGGAAACACCATATATTTT. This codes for CASSPVNSGNTIYF.

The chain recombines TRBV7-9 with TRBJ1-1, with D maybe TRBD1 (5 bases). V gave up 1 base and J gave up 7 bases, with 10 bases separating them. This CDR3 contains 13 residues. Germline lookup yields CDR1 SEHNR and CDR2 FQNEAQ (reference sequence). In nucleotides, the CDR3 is TGTGCCAGCAGCTTAGAGGCAGGGTTTGAAGCTTTCTTT. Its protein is CASSLEAGFEAFF.

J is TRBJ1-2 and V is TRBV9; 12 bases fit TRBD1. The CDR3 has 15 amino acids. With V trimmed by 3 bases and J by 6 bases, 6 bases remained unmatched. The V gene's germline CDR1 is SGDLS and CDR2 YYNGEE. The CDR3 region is CASSGPGQGADGYTF. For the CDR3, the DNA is TGTGCCAGCAGCGGACCGGGACAGGGGGCTGATGGCTACACCTTC.

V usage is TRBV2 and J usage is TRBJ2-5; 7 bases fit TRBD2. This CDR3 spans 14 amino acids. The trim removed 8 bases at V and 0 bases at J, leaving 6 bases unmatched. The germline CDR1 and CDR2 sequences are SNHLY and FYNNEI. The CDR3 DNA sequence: TGTGCCAGCTTGGGAGGGAACTACCAAGAGACCCAGTACTTC. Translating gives CASLGGNYQETQYF.